This TCR beta chain was profiled in a study of T-cell memory formation after mild COVID-19. Study-wide context: For the most part, TCR clusters were specific to one donor.

Study-wide results and caveats: Pre-infection memory carried some responding clones, suggesting that cross-reactive memory joined.

Germline values: CDR1 SGHTA, CDR2 FQGNSA. The CDR3 is 16 amino acids. Between the trimmed V and J ends, which lost 5 bases and 0 bases, there was a span of 16 bases. TCRalpha and TCRbeta libraries used 5'RACE with constant-segment primers and UMIs. TCRdb itself ran the 5' RACE reads through MiXCR, one entry per CDR3 protein. The sample has under 450,000 distinct CDR3 sequences, 13% to 15% seen once; the top ten hold around a fifth. Note on this clonotype: Its antigen is not known.

This clonotype originated in a man younger than 35 who had mild COVID-19 (a few samples of this study predate the infection). Cell type and time point are not known. The source material was PBMCs or a T cell subset sorted from them (not recorded which). The chain joins TRBV7-2 to TRBJ1-2, with D maybe TRBD1 (5 bases). The CDR3 DNA reads TGTGCCAGCAGCCTAGGGTTTGGGGCGTCTAACTATGGCTACACCTTC. Translating it yields CASSLGFGASNYGYTF. The whole variable domain, remainder taken from reference TRBV7-2 and TRBJ1-2, is GAGVSQSPSNKVTEKGKDVELRCDPISGHTALYWYRQSLGQGLEFLIYFQGNSAPDKSGLPSDRFSAERTGGSVSTLTIQRTQQEDSAVYLCASSLGFGASNYGYTFGSGTRLTVV.